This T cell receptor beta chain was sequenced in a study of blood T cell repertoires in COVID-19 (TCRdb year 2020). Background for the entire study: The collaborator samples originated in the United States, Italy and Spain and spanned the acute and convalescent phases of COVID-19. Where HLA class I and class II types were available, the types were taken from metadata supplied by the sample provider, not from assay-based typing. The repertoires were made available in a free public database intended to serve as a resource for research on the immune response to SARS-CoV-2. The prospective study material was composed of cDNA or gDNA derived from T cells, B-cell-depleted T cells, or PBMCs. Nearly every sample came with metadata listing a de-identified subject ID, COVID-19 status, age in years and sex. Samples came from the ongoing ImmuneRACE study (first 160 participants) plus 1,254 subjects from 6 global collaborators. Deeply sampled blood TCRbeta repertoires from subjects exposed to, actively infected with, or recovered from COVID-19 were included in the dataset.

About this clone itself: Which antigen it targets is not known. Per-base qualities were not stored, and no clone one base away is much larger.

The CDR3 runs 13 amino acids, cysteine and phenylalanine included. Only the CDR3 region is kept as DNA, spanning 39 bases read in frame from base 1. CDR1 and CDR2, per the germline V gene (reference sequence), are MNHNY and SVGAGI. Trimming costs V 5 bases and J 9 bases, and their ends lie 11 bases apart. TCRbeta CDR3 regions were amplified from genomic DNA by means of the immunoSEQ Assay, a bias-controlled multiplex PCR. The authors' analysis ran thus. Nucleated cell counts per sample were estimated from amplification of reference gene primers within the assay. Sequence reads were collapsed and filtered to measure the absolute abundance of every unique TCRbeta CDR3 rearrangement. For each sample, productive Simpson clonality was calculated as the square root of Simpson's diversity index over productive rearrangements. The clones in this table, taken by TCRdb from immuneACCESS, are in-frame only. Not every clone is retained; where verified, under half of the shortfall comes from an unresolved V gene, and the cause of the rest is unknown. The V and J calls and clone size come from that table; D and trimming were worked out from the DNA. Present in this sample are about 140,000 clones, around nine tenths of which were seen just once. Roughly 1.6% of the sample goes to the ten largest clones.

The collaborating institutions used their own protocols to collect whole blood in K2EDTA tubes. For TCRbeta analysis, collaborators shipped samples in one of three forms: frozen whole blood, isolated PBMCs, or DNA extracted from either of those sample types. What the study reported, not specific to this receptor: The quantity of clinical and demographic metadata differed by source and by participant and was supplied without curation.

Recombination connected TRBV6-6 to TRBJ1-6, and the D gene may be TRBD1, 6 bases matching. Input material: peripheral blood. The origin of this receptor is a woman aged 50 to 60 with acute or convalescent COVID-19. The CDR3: CASSTGTVSPLHF. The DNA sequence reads TGTGCCAGCAGTACAGGGACGGTTTCACCCCTCCACTTT.